This T cell receptor (beta chain) was sequenced in a study of blood T cell repertoires in COVID-19. TCRdb's copy holds only in-frame clones and misses some; the assay was immunoSEQ multiplex PCR. The sample consists of about 370,000 clones, 85% to 90% of them appearing once. Per the germline V gene, CDR1 is SGHDN and CDR2 is FVKESK. The V end lost 0 bases, the J end lost 7 bases, and 7 bases lay between the germline ends. This CDR3 region has 14 residues. Material for sequencing was PBMCs or T cells enriched from blood (not recorded which). This clonotype originated in a man younger than 30 who had recovered from COVID-19. V and J are TRBV14 and TRBJ1-6; D is ambiguous. The CDR3 DNA reads TGTGCCAGCAGCCAAGAACTAGGAAATTCACCCCTCCACTTT. Amino acids: CASSQELGNSPLHF.